Presented here are 7 T cell receptor beta chains from one specimen sequenced in a study of T cell repertoires in ileal Crohn's disease. Produced via immunoSEQ multiplex PCR; TCRdb's table is partial and in-frame only. Counted here are roughly 2,400 clones, around 75% occurring once; the ten biggest clones make up more than 15%. The sequenced sample consisted of ileal tissue. These receptors all stem from an adult with Crohn's disease.

With regard to this clone: The sample carries other DNA sequences with the same CDR3. The chain carries TRBV12-5 and TRBJ2-5, with 7 bases fitting TRBD1. Germline-derived CDR1 and CDR2 are LGHNT and FRNRAP. Trimming removed 5 bases from V and 5 bases from J; junction bases left unmatched: 2. The CDR3 totals 12 residues. Here the CDR3 DNA reads TGTGCTAGTGGTCCGGACAGGGAGACCCAGTACTTC. This gives the protein CASGPDRETQYF.

V and J are TRBV10-1 and TRBJ1-1; 9 bases fit TRBD1. The trim removed 6 bases at V and 8 bases at J, leaving 4 bases unmatched. The germline gives CDR1 WNHNN, CDR2 SYGVQD (reference sequence). The CDR3 consists of 12 residues. The CDR3 reads CASRLDRGEAFF. The CDR3 coding sequence is TGCGCCAGCAGATTGGACAGGGGCGAAGCTTTCTTT.

The V and J genes are TRBV18 and TRBJ2-7; a possible D gene is TRBD1 (5 bases). The CDR3 length is 13 residues. CDR1 KGHSH and CDR2 LQKENI come from the germline V gene. With 3 bases removed from V and 3 bases from J, the gap between germline ends came to 9 bases. CDR3 sequence: CASSPSQGYEQYV. Here the CDR3 DNA reads TGTGCCAGCTCACCGTCCCAGGGCTACGAGCAGTACGTC.

The chain recombines TRBV7-8 with TRBJ2-7, with TRBD1 as a possible D gene (6 bases). The CDR3 is 13 amino acids. Trimming removed 5 bases from V and 7 bases from J, with 15 bases in between. CDR1 SGHVS and CDR2 FQNEAQ come from the germline V gene. The CDR3 region is CASSQSQGKEQYF. The CDR3 DNA sequence: TGTGCCAGCAGCCAGTCCCAGGGGAAGGAGCAGTACTTC.

The rearrangement joins TRBV5-6 to TRBJ1-4; the match to TRBD1 covers 8 bases. This CDR3 contains 15 residues. With 0 bases clipped from V and 8 bases from J, the junction kept 6 bases outside the gene matches. The germline CDR1 and CDR2 sequences are SGHDT and YYEEEE. As DNA, the CDR3 is TGTGCCAGCAGCTTGGGCCAGGGGGCGCAAGAAAAACTGTTTTTT. Protein sequence: CASSLGQGAQEKLFF.

Only a few counts were recorded for this clone. V and J are TRBV4-1 and TRBJ2-6, with no clear D. Germline CDR1 is MGHRA and CDR2 is YSYEKL. V gave up 3 bases and J gave up 3 bases, with 6 bases separating them. This CDR3 is built from 14 residues. CDR3 residues: CASSHTVGANVLTF. In nucleotides, the CDR3 is TGCGCCAGCAGCCATACGGTTGGGGCCAACGTCCTGACTTTC.

The chain carries TRBV18 and TRBJ2-1, with D possibly being TRBD1 (5 bases). V was clipped by 6 bases and J by 9 bases, with 21 bases between them. Germline V gene lookup returns CDR1 KGHSH and CDR2 LQKENI. This CDR3 region has 15 residues. The chain's CDR3 is CASSTQSGRVGEQFF. CDR3 nucleotide sequence: TGTGCCAGCTCGACTCAGTCAGGCAGGGTGGGTGAGCAGTTCTTC. The full variable domain, its missing parts supplied by reference TRBV18 and TRBJ2-1, is NAGVMQNPRHLVRRRGQEARLRCSPMKGHSHVYWYRQLPEEGLKFMVYLQKENIIDESGMPKERFSAEFPKEGPSILRIQQVVRGDSAAYFCASSTQSGRVGEQFFGPGTRLTVL.